This passage covers 21 T cell receptor beta chains from one sample sequenced in a study of T cells after yellow fever vaccination. Using its own MiXCR run on the 5' RACE reads, TCRdb lists one record per CDR3 protein. The sample shows approximately 150,000 distinct CDR3 sequences, about a tenth of them seen only once. Sequences were derived from CD8+ T cells sorted from PBMCs, sampled 45 days after the yellow fever booster vaccination. The origin of the receptors is a young man who received the YFV17D yellow fever vaccine.

The CDR3 region is CASSLELWGGPETQYF. CDR3 bases: TGTGCCAGCAGCTTAGAGCTGTGGGGGGGGCCAGAGACCCAGTACTTC. This chain uses TRBV11-2 with TRBJ2-5; tentative D call: TRBD2 (7 bases). This CDR3 region has 16 residues. V gave up 0 bases and J gave up 4 bases, with 15 bases separating them. CDR1 and CDR2 from the germline V gene are SGHAT and FQNNGV.

This clonotype has at least ten counts. The chain has TRBV6-2 or TRBV6-3 and TRBJ1-1, with no clear D. V dropped 2 bases and J dropped 10 bases, with 5 bases sitting between them. This CDR3 is 10 amino acids long. CDR1 and CDR2 (germline): MNHEY, SVGEGT. The CDR3 nucleotides read TGTGCCAGCAGTTACGGCGGAGCTTTCTTT. This translates into CASSYGGAFF.

The rearrangement joins TRBV12-3 or TRBV12-4 to TRBJ1-1; a weak D match, TRBD1 (5 bases). Trimming left V 7 bases short and J 5 bases short, with 23 bases between. The CDR3 extends over 16 amino acids. DNA of the CDR3: TGTGCCAGCATTCGGGGTTTGGGGGGAAGGTGGACTGAAGCTTTCTTT. This codes for CASIRGLGGRWTEAFF.

V usage is TRBV7-8 and J usage is TRBJ2-7, with 7 bases that match TRBD1. After removal of 5 bases from V and 0 bases from J, the junction contained 7 bases not matched to a gene. CDR1 is SGHVS, CDR2 FQNEAQ, per germline. The CDR3 covers 15 residues. The CDR3, as DNA: TGTGCCAGCAGCCTGAGGGACAGTCCCTCCTACGAGCAGTACGTC. This translates into CASSLRDSPSYEQYV.

This clonotype was recorded a few times. DNA of the CDR3: TGCAGTGCTAGAGAAGGGTCGGGCGCCACTGAAGCTTTCTTT. Its translation: CSAREGSGATEAFF. The chain couples TRBV20-1 to TRBJ1-1; D ambiguous. This CDR3 is 14 amino acids long. Germline loops: CDR1 DFQATT, CDR2 SNEGSKA (reference sequence). Trimming took 0 bases from V and 4 from J, leaving 12 bases between them.

V gene TRBV25-1 combines with J gene TRBJ2-5; no clear D. Trimming took 2 bases from V and 4 from J, leaving 11 bases between them. CDR1 MGHDK and CDR2 SYGVNS come from the germline V gene. The CDR3 contains 14 residues. CDR3 nucleotide sequence: TGTGCCAGCAGTGAAATATTCGCCGGAGAGACCCAGTACTTC. It codes for CASSEIFAGETQYF.

The chain is built from TRBV25-1 and TRBJ1-2, with D unclear. V gave up 3 bases and J gave up 4 bases, with 12 bases separating them. The length of the CDR3 is 14 residues. Per germline, CDR1 MGHDK and CDR2 SYGVNS. The CDR3, as DNA: TGTGCCAGCAGTGAGGGCAGCCTCCTCTATGGCTACACCTTC. Translation gives CASSEGSLLYGYTF.

The chain combines TRBV9 with TRBJ1-5, with D possibly TRBD1 on 5 matching bases. V was clipped by 3 bases and J by 5 bases, with 9 bases between them. CDR3 length: 13 amino acids. CDR1 SGDLS and CDR2 YYNGEE come from the germline V gene. CDR3 sequence reads: CASSAGIDQPQHF. CDR3 DNA: TGTGCCAGCAGCGCAGGGATCGATCAGCCCCAGCATTTT. The full variable domain, with the rest looked up from reference TRBV9 and TRBJ1-5, is DSGVTQTPKHLITATGQRVTLRCSPRSGDLSVYWYQQSLDQGLQFLIQYYNGEERAKGNILERFSAQQFPDLHSELNLSSLELGDSALYFCASSAGIDQPQHFGDGTRLSIL.

On this clonotype itself: A read error is possible here, since a much larger clone lies one base away. The rearrangement uses TRBV6-2 or TRBV6-3 and TRBJ1-5; D gene ambiguous. The germline V and J ends were trimmed by 4 bases and 5 bases, with 6 bases remaining between them. The germline V gene encodes CDR1 MNHEY and CDR2 SVGEGT. This CDR3 region has 12 residues. CDR3 DNA sequence: TGTGCCAGCAGTTTGATAGATCAGCCCCAGCATTTT. Translated, it gives CASSLIDQPQHF.

The chain is built from TRBV29-1 and TRBJ2-3; 8 bases are a match to TRBD2. Germline assignment: CDR1 SQVTM and CDR2 ANQGSEA. CDR3 size: 15 residues. The trim removed 3 bases at V and 0 bases at J, leaving 5 bases unmatched. CDR3 sequence: CSVDGRGASTDTQYF. In nucleotides, the CDR3 is TGCAGCGTTGACGGGAGGGGGGCGAGCACAGATACGCAGTATTTT.

The chain recombines TRBV20-1 with TRBJ1-1; maybe TRBD1 (6 bases). V lost 4 bases, J lost 0 bases, and 21 bases lay in between. Germline CDR1 reads DFQATT; CDR2 reads SNEGSKA (reference sequence). The CDR3 runs 17 residues. The CDR3 region has the DNA TGCAGTGCTAAGAAAGTCCGGGGGCCGGAACTGAACACTGAAGCTTTCTTT. The encoded protein is CSAKKVRGPELNTEAFF.

This clonotype was observed many times. The chain combines TRBV5-1 with TRBJ2-3; perhaps TRBD1 as D (5 bases). This CDR3 has 17 amino acids. Trimming took 3 bases from V and 0 from J, leaving 17 bases between them. Germline assignment: CDR1 SGHRS and CDR2 YFSETQ. In nucleotides, the CDR3 is TGCGCCAGCAGCTCCCCGATGGGGCGCCCGAGCACAGATACGCAGTATTTT. This codes for CASSSPMGRPSTDTQYF.

This sequence joins TRBV29-1 and TRBJ1-3; TRBD1 matches at 7 bases. Germline V gives CDR1 SQVTM, CDR2 ANQGSEA. The CDR3 extends over 13 amino acids. Trimming cost V 6 bases and J 0 bases; bases outside gene matches: 2. The DNA of the CDR3 is TGCAGCGTACAGGGGTCCTCTGGAAACACCATATATTTT. It is translated as CSVQGSSGNTIYF.

V is TRBV4-1 and J is TRBJ2-2; TRBD2 aligns across 11 bases. The V gene end was trimmed by 6 bases and the J gene end by 5 bases; junction bases not matched to a gene: 2. Looked up from germline, CDR1 is MGHRA and CDR2 is YSYEKL. The CDR3 extends over 14 amino acids. CDR3 loop: CASSSGGATGELFF. CDR3 in DNA: TGCGCCAGCAGTAGCGGGGGGGCAACCGGGGAGCTGTTTTTT.

The rearrangement joins TRBV5-1 to TRBJ1-5, with 7 bases lining up with TRBD1. After removal of 5 bases from V and 4 bases from J, the junction contained 9 bases not matched to a gene. Per germline, CDR1 SGHRS and CDR2 YFSETQ. The CDR3 loop spans 15 amino acids. As DNA, the CDR3 is TGCGCCAGCAGGGAGGAGGGGGCCAGGAATCAGCCCCAGCATTTT. The encoded protein is CASREEGARNQPQHF.

This clonotype was recorded at least ten times. This chain connects TRBV7-2 to TRBJ2-7, with a possible D match to TRBD1 (5 bases). Germline CDR1 SGHTA, CDR2 FQGNSA. The V end lost 5 bases, the J end lost 0 bases, and 17 bases lay between the germline ends. The CDR3 runs 16 residues. The CDR3 DNA sequence: TGTGCCAGCAGCCAGATCCCAGGGCTAAGCTCCTACGAGCAGTACTTC. Protein sequence: CASSQIPGLSSYEQYF.

This clonotype was seen a few times. The chain recombines TRBV7-2 with TRBJ2-7, with D possibly matching TRBD2 (5 bases). Trimming removed 2 bases at V and 2 bases at J, with 10 bases between. From germline, CDR1 is SGHTA and CDR2 FQGNSA. The CDR3 runs to 14 residues. CDR3 sequence reads: CASSLPGLAYEQYF. DNA of the CDR3: TGTGCCAGCAGCTTACCCGGACTGGCCTACGAGCAGTACTTC.

V is TRBV7-3 and J is TRBJ1-1; D might be TRBD1 (5 bases). Germline loops: CDR1 SGHTA, CDR2 FQGTGA. This CDR3 has 17 amino acids. V was clipped by 5 bases and J by 1 base, with 20 bases between them. The CDR3 reads CASSTYPGRTSNTEAFF. For the CDR3, the DNA is TGTGCCAGCAGCACCTACCCGGGACGGACCTCGAACACTGAAGCTTTCTTT.

This clonotype was seen more than once but under ten times. CDR3 protein: CASSLFRGESDTQYF. The CDR3 bases are TGTGCCAGCAGCTTATTCAGGGGGGAGTCAGATACGCAGTATTTT. The J gene is TRBJ2-3, the V gene TRBV13; a weak D match, TRBD1 (7 bases). This CDR3 has 15 residues. Trimming stripped 2 bases from V and 4 bases from J, with 13 bases between. Germline V gene lookup returns CDR1 PRHDT and CDR2 FYEKMQ (reference sequence).

The chain couples TRBV18 to TRBJ2-2; no reliable D call. The CDR3 contains 13 residues. V was trimmed by 0 bases and J by 5 bases, leaving 4 bases between them. In germline, CDR1 is KGHSH, CDR2 LQKENI. The CDR3 DNA reads as TGTGCCAGCTCACCACCAGTGACCGGGGAGCTGTTTTTT. Translating gives CASSPPVTGELFF.

As DNA, the CDR3 is TGTGCCAGCAGCAGGGACGCGGGATTCTACAATGAGCAGTTCTTC. Its protein is CASSRDAGFYNEQFF. The genes are TRBV7-9 and TRBJ2-1; TRBD2 might be the D (6 bases). V was trimmed by 5 bases and J by 3 bases, leaving 14 bases between them. CDR1 is SEHNR, CDR2 FQNEAQ, per germline (reference sequence). The CDR3 extends over 15 amino acids.